This is a list of T cell receptor beta chains from one sample in a study of cytomegalovirus exposure and HLA in healthy donors. Measured with immunoSEQ multiplex PCR; TCRdb has only the in-frame clones, and not every one. The data show roughly 120,000 clones, about four fifths seen once. Sequences were obtained from PBMCs. The source of these receptors is a young woman in good health and CMV-seronegative. CDR3s include the opening cysteine and the closing phenylalanine or tryptophan. A D gene is named only where the DNA matches it firmly. Some rows mark clone size as missing; the rest say once, few, many or name a class of expanded clone.

TRBJ1-1 - - TRBV27 TGTGCCAGCAGTTTTGGCCAGGATGGGGAAGCTTTCTTT CASSFGQDGEAFF
TRBJ1-1 few TRBD1 TRBV18 TGTGCCAGCTCAACAGACCCGGGACAGGGAGGGTTCTTT CASSTDPGQGGFF
TRBJ2-3 - TRBD2 TRBV10-1 TGCGCCAGCAGTGAGTGGGCGGGAGGGCCGGTGGATACGCAGTATTTT CASSEWAGGPVDTQYF
TRBJ1-1 - - TRBV27 TGTGCCAGCAGTTTACTACCCCACCTGACAGCGAACACTGAAGCTTTCTTT CASSLLPHLTANTEAFF
TRBJ1-4 - - TRBV14 TGTGCCAGCAGCCAAGATCCCAACAGAGACGAAAAACTGTTTTTT CASSQDPNRDEKLFF
TRBJ1-4 - - TRBV4-2 TGTGCCAGCAGCCAAGAGGGGACTATAAATGAAAAACTGTTTTTT CASSQEGTINEKLFF
TRBJ2-7 - TRBD2 TRBV4-2 TGTGCCAGCAGCCAAGGGCTAGCGGAGTACGAGCAGTACTTC CASSQGLAEYEQYF
TRBJ1-1 once - TRBV7-9 TGTGCCAGCAGTATTCCCCCAGGGGTGGGCGAAGCTTTCTTT CASSIPPGVGEAFF
TRBJ2-5 few TRBD1 TRBV27 TGTGCCAGCAGCCCCGACAGGGCCAGAGTCCAAGAGACCCAGTACTTC CASSPDRARVQETQYF
TRBJ1-2 - TRBD1 TRBV6-4 TGTGCCAGCAGTCTCAGCTCCGGACAGGCGGATTATGGCTACACCTTC CASSLSSGQADYGYTF
TRBJ2-2 - TRBD2 TRBV11-3 TGTGCCAGCAGCTTAGTGCCGGCTAGCGGTAACACCGGGGAGCTGTTTTTT CASSLVPASGNTGELFF